These 31 T cell receptor beta chains were sequenced from one sample in a study of CD8+ T cells in alopecia areata. TCR sequencing used cDNA made by reverse transcription of extracted RNA. Assay used: immunoSEQ multiplex PCR; TCRdb lists only in-frame clones, some missing. This sample has 150,000 or so clones, with around 58% found just once. Described treatment: oral pan-JAK inhibitor, 5-10 mg twice daily. Sequenced material: CD4+ T cells sorted from blood, taken at week 56, from a patient treated with tofacitinib. These receptors all stem from a human donor with alopecia areata.

This clone was counted a few times. This CDR3 is CASSGTGGRQETQYF. The CDR3 DNA is TGTGCCAGCAGTGGGACAGGGGGTAGACAAGAGACCCAGTACTTC. J is TRBJ2-5 and V is TRBV28; 11 bases align to TRBD1. V trimming: 5 bases; J trimming: 2 bases; junction bases outside the gene matches: 4. In germline, CDR1 is MDHEN, CDR2 SYDVKM. The CDR3 covers 15 residues.

This chain connects TRBV30 to TRBJ2-2, with TRBD1 identical over 8 bases. Germline-derived CDR1 and CDR2 are GTSNPN and SVGIG (reference sequence). The V segment lost 8 bases and the J segment 3 bases; nucleotides outside the gene matches: 11. The CDR3 has 15 amino acids. The CDR3 loop is CAGQGHNEYTGELFF. Written as DNA, the CDR3 is TGTGCCGGACAGGGACACAACGAATACACCGGGGAGCTGTTTTTT.

This chain uses TRBV6-5 with TRBJ1-1, with D unresolved. V was pared by 7 bases and J by 6 bases, with 15 bases between. The V gene's germline CDR1 is MNHEY and CDR2 SVGAGI. This CDR3 has 13 residues. The CDR3 DNA is TGTGCCAGCAACAAAGCAGCTCGGGCTGAAGCTTTCTTT. This translates into CASNKAARAEAFF.

The V call is TRBV18, the J call TRBJ2-4; 8 nucleotides align to TRBD1. This CDR3 comprises 14 residues. After removal of 3 bases from V and 3 bases from J, the junction contained 1 base not matched to a gene. Germline CDR1 and CDR2: KGHSH and LQKENI. CDR3: CASSPGTGKNIQYF. DNA of the CDR3: TGTGCCAGCTCACCTGGGACAGGCAAAAACATTCAGTACTTC.

This chain connects TRBV19 to TRBJ1-1; D is ambiguous. This CDR3 comprises 13 residues. Trimming removed 7 bases at V and 1 base at J, with 10 bases between. Germline assignment: CDR1 LNHDA and CDR2 SQIVND (reference sequence). The CDR3 region is CASILGRNTEAFF. The CDR3 nucleotides are TGTGCCAGTATCCTTGGACGGAACACTGAAGCTTTCTTT.

The chain has TRBV4-1 and TRBJ1-2; maybe TRBD1 (6 bases). Germline loops: CDR1 MGHRA, CDR2 YSYEKL. CDR3 length: 15 amino acids. V lost 5 bases and J lost 4, with 17 bases in between. CDR3 bases: TGCGCCAGCAGCTCCCGGGACAACATACTCTATGGCTACACCTTC. Its translation: CASSSRDNILYGYTF.

V and J are TRBV19 and TRBJ2-2; 7 positions match TRBD1. Germline values: CDR1 LNHDA, CDR2 SQIVND (reference sequence). CDR3 size: 15 residues. J gave up 6 bases and V 3 bases, and 7 bases lay outside the gene matches. CDR3 coding DNA: TGTGCCAGTAGTATCCGACAGGGAAGCCCCGGGGAGCTGTTTTTT. It encodes CASSIRQGSPGELFF.

V usage is TRBV7-9 and J usage is TRBJ2-3, with a tentative D call TRBD1 (6 bases). There are 13 residues in the CDR3. The V and J ends lost 5 bases and 4 bases respectively, with 10 bases between them. CDR1 and CDR2 (germline): SEHNR, FQNEAQ (reference sequence). The CDR3 coding sequence is TGTGCCAGCAGCCCAACAGGGCCAGATACGCAGTATTTT. Its protein product is CASSPTGPDTQYF.

This clone was counted only a few times. This chain joins TRBV2 and TRBJ2-3, with 11 bases that match TRBD2. From germline, CDR1 is SNHLY and CDR2 FYNNEI. This CDR3 spans 16 amino acids. The V segment lost 1 base and the J segment 6 bases; nucleotides outside the gene matches: 6. CDR3 sequence reads: CASSEVVAGGIDTQYF. CDR3 nucleotide sequence: TGTGCCAGCAGTGAAGTTGTAGCGGGGGGGATCGATACGCAGTATTTT.

About this clone: The identical CDR3 is also encoded by other nucleotide sequences in the sample. The V gene is TRBV5-1, the J gene TRBJ2-7; D gene ambiguous. The V gene lost 1 base and the J gene lost 5 bases, with 7 bases spanning the gap. Germline lookup yields CDR1 SGHRS and CDR2 YFSETQ. This CDR3 has 12 residues. The CDR3 nucleotides are TGCGCCAGCAGCTTGAATCTGGACGAGCAGTACTTC. Protein product: CASSLNLDEQYF. Variable domain in full (rest from reference TRBV5-1 and TRBJ2-7): KAGVTQTPRYLIKTRGQQVTLSCSPISGHRSVSWYQQTPGQGLQFLFEYFSETQRNKGNFPGRFSGRQFSNSRSEMNVSTLELGDSALYLCASSLNLDEQYFGPGTRLTVT.

This clone appeared a few times. This chain links TRBV30 with TRBJ1-4; no firm D call. Per germline, CDR1 GTSNPN and CDR2 SVGIG (reference sequence). The V end was cut by 0 bases, the J end by 0 bases, with 5 bases between. This CDR3 spans 14 amino acids. CDR3 DNA sequence: TGTGCCTGGAGTGTAGGGACAACTAATGAAAAACTGTTTTTT. It codes for CAWSVGTTNEKLFF.

This chain links TRBV2 with TRBJ1-1; the D gene is possibly TRBD1 (5 bases). V lost 0 bases and J 4 bases, leaving 9 bases between the germline ends. The CDR3 has 14 residues. Looked up from germline, CDR1 is SNHLY and CDR2 is FYNNEI. CDR3 region: CASSEAGGVTEAFF. CDR3 DNA sequence: TGTGCCAGCAGTGAAGCTGGGGGGGTCACTGAAGCTTTCTTT. Combining the CDR3 with reference TRBV2 and TRBJ1-1 gives the whole variable domain EPEVTQTPSHQVTQMGQEVILRCVPISNHLYFYWYRQILGQKVEFLVSFYNNEISEKSEIFDDQFSVERPDGSNFTLKIRSTKLEDSAMYFCASSEAGGVTEAFFGQGTRLTVV.

The chain uses TRBV4-2 and TRBJ1-5, with D unclear. The CDR3 has 16 residues. Between the trimmed V and J ends, which lost 0 bases and 3 bases, there was a span of 12 bases. Germline V gives CDR1 LGHNA, CDR2 YNFKEQ. CDR3 region: CASSQESVTANQPQHF. The CDR3, as DNA: TGTGCCAGCAGCCAAGAGAGCGTCACGGCCAATCAGCCCCAGCATTTT.

The chain carries TRBV2 and TRBJ2-7; no clear D gene. The CDR3 is 13 amino acids. V was clipped by 5 bases and J by 0 bases, with 8 bases between them. Germline CDR1 is SNHLY and CDR2 is FYNNEI. In nucleotides, the CDR3 is TGTGCCAGCAGTCCGGAAGCCTCCTACGAGCAGTACTTC. It specifies CASSPEASYEQYF.

On this clone: The identical CDR3 is also encoded by other nucleotide sequences in the sample. The chain has TRBV30 and TRBJ2-2; 9 positions match TRBD2. Germline V gives CDR1 GTSNPN, CDR2 SVGIG (reference sequence). The junction had 15 bases not matched to a gene; V was cut back by 5 bases and J by 5 bases. This CDR3 has 17 residues. For the CDR3, the DNA is TGTGCCTGGTTCCCCCGGCGGCGGGGGGGGCATACCGGGGAGCTGTTTTTT. Translation: CAWFPRRRGGHTGELFF.

This chain links TRBV7-9 with TRBJ2-5; unclear D gene. The CDR3 totals 13 residues. Deletions cut 2 bases from V and 1 base from J, with 5 bases between. Looked up from germline, CDR1 is SEHNR and CDR2 is FQNEAQ (reference sequence). The CDR3: CASSLLPQETQYF. In DNA, the CDR3 is TGTGCCAGCAGCTTACTCCCCCAAGAGACCCAGTACTTC.

V gene TRBV29-1 combines with J gene TRBJ2-4, with D perhaps matching TRBD2 (5 bases). Trimming stripped 6 bases from V and 9 bases from J, with 18 bases between. Germline lookup yields CDR1 SQVTM and CDR2 ANQGSEA. There are 13 residues in the CDR3. CDR3 loop: CSVPVEGLTIQYF. The DNA of the CDR3 is TGCAGCGTCCCCGTCGAGGGTTTGACCATTCAGTACTTC.

The CDR3 DNA reads as TGTGCCAGCAGCTTAGGAACAGGGGGACCCTATAATTCACCCCTCCACTTT. It yields the protein CASSLGTGGPYNSPLHF. This sequence joins TRBV7-9 and TRBJ1-6, with TRBD1 matching over 8 bases. Germline V gene lookup returns CDR1 SEHNR and CDR2 FQNEAQ (reference sequence). V lost 1 base to trimming and J lost 2 bases; unmatched junction nucleotides: 4. The CDR3 consists of 17 residues.

J is TRBJ1-2 and V is TRBV7-3; 7 bases agree with TRBD1. Germline V gene data show CDR1 as SGHTA and CDR2 as FQGTGA. V shed 5 bases, J shed 4 bases, and the junction held 13 bases outside the gene matches. The CDR3 is made up of 16 amino acids. This CDR3 is CASSHGNRGSGYGYTF. CDR3 in DNA: TGTGCCAGCAGCCATGGAAACAGGGGTAGTGGCTATGGCTACACCTTC. The complete variable domain, with remaining parts taken from reference TRBV7-3 and TRBJ1-2, reads GAGVSQTPSNKVTEKGKYVELRCDPISGHTALYWYRQSLGQGPEFLIYFQGTGAADDSGLPNDRFFAVRPEGSVSTLKIQRTERGDSAVYLCASSHGNRGSGYGYTFGSGTRLTVV.

The CDR3 protein is CAISESQAGGYEQYF. The CDR3 DNA follows: TGTGCCATCAGTGAGAGTCAAGCGGGGGGGTACGAGCAGTACTTC. The chain recombines TRBV10-3 with TRBJ2-7; 10 nucleotides agree with TRBD2. The CDR3 totals 15 residues. J lost 4 bases, V lost 2 bases, and 5 bases had no gene match. CDR1 is ENHRY and CDR2 is SYGVKD in the germline V gene.

This clone came up a few times. Other DNA sequences in this sample translate to the same CDR3. The chain employs TRBV5-1 and TRBJ2-5; D unresolved. Germline CDR1 and CDR2: SGHRS and YFSETQ. The CDR3 loop spans 13 amino acids. Deletions cut 2 bases from V and 2 bases from J, with 7 bases between. The CDR3 coding sequence is TGCGCCAGCAGCTTTGGGCGGCAAGAGACCCAGTACTTC. Translating it yields CASSFGRQETQYF.

The chain is built from TRBV6-5 and TRBJ1-2; D gene ambiguous. The V gene's germline CDR1 is MNHEY and CDR2 SVGAGI. The CDR3 covers 11 residues. V was pared by 4 bases and J by 8 bases, with 8 bases between. CDR3 sequence reads: CASSSLRGYTF. In DNA form, the CDR3 reads TGTGCCAGCAGTTCCCTGCGGGGCTACACCTTC.

The V and J genes are TRBV15 and TRBJ2-5; 10 nucleotides align to TRBD1. The CDR3 is made up of 15 amino acids. The germline CDR1 and CDR2 sequences are LNHNV and YYDKDF (reference sequence). V was pared by 0 bases and J by 5 bases, with 3 bases of the junction left unmatched. The CDR3 nucleotides are TGTGCCACCAGCAGAGATTGGGGACAGGGGGAGACCCAGTACTTC. It translates to CATSRDWGQGETQYF.

V usage is TRBV11-3 and J usage is TRBJ2-5; tentative D call: TRBD2 (5 bases). The CDR3 loop spans 15 amino acids. Germline CDR1 is SGHNT and CDR2 is YENEEA. The V end lost 0 bases, the J end lost 1 base, and 9 bases lay between the germline ends. This CDR3 reads CASSLDPSRQETQYF. The CDR3 DNA is TGTGCCAGCAGCTTAGATCCTAGCCGCCAAGAGACCCAGTACTTC.

V and J are TRBV5-1 and TRBJ2-1; D remains ambiguous. The CDR3 has 12 residues. Trimming took 0 bases from V and 6 from J, leaving 4 bases between them. The germline V gene encodes CDR1 SGHRS and CDR2 YFSETQ. The CDR3 sequence is CASSLAFNEQFF. CDR3 in DNA: TGCGCCAGCAGCTTGGCCTTCAATGAGCAGTTCTTC.

This clone has a single count. The sample has other DNA sequences that encode this CDR3 too. The V and J genes are TRBV2 and TRBJ1-5; D is perhaps TRBD1 (6 bases). Trimming shortened V by 4 bases and J by 4 bases, and 11 bases separated the two germline ends. This CDR3 comprises 14 residues. Germline V gene data show CDR1 as SNHLY and CDR2 as FYNNEI. The CDR3 protein is CASSGQGPNQPQHF. Here the CDR3 DNA reads TGTGCCAGCAGTGGGCAGGGGCCTAATCAGCCCCAGCATTTT.

With regard to this clone: A junction end diverges from the germline sequence, so it may reflect a read error. V and J are TRBV9 and TRBJ2-5; a weak D match, TRBD2 (5 bases). Germline-derived CDR1 and CDR2 are SGDLS and YYNGEE. There are 12 residues in the CDR3. The CDR3 here is CASSSLDGLWHF. In DNA, the CDR3 is TGTGCCAGCAGCTCACTAGACGGCTTGTGGCACTTC. The full variable domain, in which reference TRBV9 and TRBJ2-5 provide the parts outside the CDR3, is DSGVTQTPKHLITATGQRVTLRCSPRSGDLSVYWYQQSLDQGLQFLIQYYNGEERAKGNILERFSAQQFPDLHSELNLSSLELGDSALYFCASSSLDGLWHFGPGTRLLVL.

This clone was counted only a few times. The V call is TRBV15, the J call TRBJ2-7; perhaps TRBD2 as D (6 bases). V lost 4 bases to trimming and J lost 5 bases, with 21 bases between them. Germline CDR1 is LNHNV and CDR2 is YYDKDF (reference sequence). The CDR3 loop spans 16 amino acids. The CDR3 loop reads CATSKRTGGLADEQYF. For the CDR3, the DNA is TGTGCCACCAGCAAGAGGACGGGCGGGTTAGCGGACGAGCAGTACTTC.

This rearrangement joins TRBV10-3 to TRBJ2-5; 9 bases fit TRBD1. Germline trimming cut 6 bases from V and 5 bases from J; bases unmatched to any gene: 4. The CDR3 totals 13 residues. Germline CDR1 reads ENHRY; CDR2 reads SYGVKD. The CDR3 nucleotides are TGTGCCATCAGGACAGGGGGAGAGGAGACCCAGTACTTC. The encoded protein is CAIRTGGEETQYF.

The gene calls are TRBV29-1 and TRBJ1-5; TRBD1 agrees at 7 bases. The germline CDR1 and CDR2 sequences are SQVTM and ANQGSEA. V lost 7 bases to trimming and J lost 3 bases; unmatched junction nucleotides: 12. The CDR3 has 15 residues. This chain's CDR3 is CSAMTGRGDNQPQHF. Here the CDR3 DNA reads TGCAGCGCCATGACAGGGAGAGGCGACAATCAGCCCCAGCATTTT.

This sequence joins TRBV11-2 and TRBJ2-5; D possibly uses TRBD1 or TRBD2 (6 bases each). Trimming took off 5 bases at V and 2 bases at J, with 15 bases between the two ends. The CDR3 contains 15 residues. Germline V lookup: CDR1 SGHAT, CDR2 FQNNGV. The CDR3 spells CASSPRGGIQETQYF. DNA of the CDR3: TGTGCCAGCAGCCCACGAGGGGGGATTCAAGAGACCCAGTACTTC.